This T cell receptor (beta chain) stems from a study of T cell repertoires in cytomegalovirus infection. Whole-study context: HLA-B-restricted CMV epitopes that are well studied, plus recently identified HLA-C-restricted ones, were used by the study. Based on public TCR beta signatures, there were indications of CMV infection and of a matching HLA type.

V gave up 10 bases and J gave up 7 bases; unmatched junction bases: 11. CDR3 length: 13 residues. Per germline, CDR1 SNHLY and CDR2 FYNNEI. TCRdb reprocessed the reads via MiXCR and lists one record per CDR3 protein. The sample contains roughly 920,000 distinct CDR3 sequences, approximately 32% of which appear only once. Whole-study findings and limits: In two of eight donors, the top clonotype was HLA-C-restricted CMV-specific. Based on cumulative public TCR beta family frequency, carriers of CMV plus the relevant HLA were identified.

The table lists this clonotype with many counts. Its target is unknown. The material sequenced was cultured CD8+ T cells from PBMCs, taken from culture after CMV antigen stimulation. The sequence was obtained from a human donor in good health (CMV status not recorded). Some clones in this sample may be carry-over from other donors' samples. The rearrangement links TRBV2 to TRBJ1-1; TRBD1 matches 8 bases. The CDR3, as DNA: TGTGCCATCCTCCGACAGGGGCGTCTTGAAGCTTTCTTT. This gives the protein CAILRQGRLEAFF.